The T cell receptor (beta chain) described here comes from a study of identical twins. The germline V and J ends were trimmed by 6 bases and 3 bases, with 16 bases remaining between them. The CDR3 consists of 15 residues. Germline CDR1 reads MNHNS; CDR2 reads SASEGT. Study-wide results and caveats: Because invariant MAIT and iNKT cells could be present, zero-insertion analyses could be partly confounded.

Note on this clonotype: Its antigen is currently unknown.

MiXCR, run by TCRdb on the 5' RACE reads, gives a single entry per CDR3 protein. The sample records 400,000 to 500,000 distinct CDR3 sequences, around an eighth being singletons. This same sample was also part of a study on yellow fever vaccine responses in identical twins.

The sample consisted of CD4+ T cells sorted from blood. This sequence was found in a woman in her late teens or twenties in good health. The V and J genes are TRBV6-1 and TRBJ2-3; TRBD2 might be the D (6 bases). The CDR3 loop reads CASSLGGPGTDTQYF. For the CDR3, the DNA is TGTGCCAGCAGCCTGGGGGGTCCTGGGACAGATACGCAGTATTTT.